Presented here are 18 T cell receptor beta chains from one specimen sequenced in a study of T cell changes during pregnancy in multiple sclerosis. TCRdb's copy holds only in-frame clones and misses some; the assay was immunoSEQ multiplex PCR. The sample has about 50,000 clones, around 90% seen once. The material was CD4+ T cells from peripheral blood mononuclear cells, obtained in the second trimester of pregnancy. These receptors were collected from a female donor with multiple sclerosis, enrolled in a pregnancy study.

The genes are TRBV7-9 and TRBJ1-5; possibly TRBD1 for D (6 bases). The ends were cut back, 1 base at V and 8 bases at J, with 21 bases in the middle. CDR1 is SEHNR and CDR2 is FQNEAQ in the germline V gene (reference sequence). The CDR3 is made up of 17 amino acids. The CDR3 bases are TGTGCCAGCAGCTTAGGCATGGGCGGGGGCGAAGCGGAGCCCCAGCATTTT. This sequence encodes CASSLGMGGGEAEPQHF.

V gene TRBV4-2 combines with J gene TRBJ1-2, with D maybe TRBD1 (6 bases). The CDR3 runs 14 residues. Germline V gives CDR1 LGHNA, CDR2 YNFKEQ. Trimming removed 1 base at V and 8 bases at J, with 14 bases between. The CDR3 protein is CASSQVNREDGYTF. The CDR3, as DNA: TGTGCCAGCAGCCAAGTAAACAGGGAAGACGGCTACACCTTC.

The CDR3 DNA follows: TGTGCCAGCAGCTTAGAAGGCGGGGGCTCCCATCAGTACTTC. Encoded protein: CASSLEGGGSHQYF. V gene TRBV7-2 combines with J gene TRBJ2-7, with a weak D call TRBD2 (7 bases). The ends were cut back, 1 base at V and 10 bases at J, with 17 bases in the middle. Germline CDR1 reads SGHTA; CDR2 reads FQGNSA. The CDR3 covers 14 residues.

V usage is TRBV2 and J usage is TRBJ1-2; no clear D. Germline CDR1 SNHLY, CDR2 FYNNEI. The germline V and J ends were trimmed by 2 bases and 5 bases, with 12 bases remaining between them. CDR3 length: 14 amino acids. The CDR3 bases are TGTGCCAGCAGTGAATCCGGGGTAGTGTATGGCTACACCTTC. Encoded protein: CASSESGVVYGYTF.

V is TRBV5-4 and J is TRBJ2-2; tentative D call: TRBD1 (6 bases). CDR3 length: 14 amino acids. From germline, CDR1 is SGHNT and CDR2 YYREEE (reference sequence). V was shortened by 3 bases and J by 8 bases, with 14 bases between the two germline ends. CDR3 residues: CASSSTTGSGELFF. The CDR3 nucleotides are TGTGCCAGCAGCTCTACAACAGGGTCTGGGGAGCTGTTTTTT.

V usage is TRBV5-1 and J usage is TRBJ1-4, with D possibly matching TRBD1 (6 bases). CDR3 length equals 17 residues. CDR1 and CDR2 from the germline V gene are SGHRS and YFSETQ. The V and J ends lost 4 bases and 3 bases respectively, with 19 bases between them. This CDR3 reads CASSRYRVTGSNEKLFF. The CDR3 region has the DNA TGCGCCAGCAGCAGATACAGGGTGACGGGGTCTAATGAAAAACTGTTTTTT.

The rearrangement links TRBV6-6 to TRBJ1-2; the D is unclear. V lost 5 bases to trimming and J lost 8 bases, with 15 bases between them. Germline CDR1 and CDR2: MNHNY and SVGAGI (reference sequence). This CDR3 is 13 amino acids long. As DNA, the CDR3 is TGTGCCAGCAGTGGAACTCAGGATTACGGCTACACCTTC. Protein: CASSGTQDYGYTF.

This sequence joins TRBV19 and TRBJ2-6; 9 nucleotides match TRBD1. This CDR3 is built from 15 residues. The V gene end was trimmed by 7 bases and the J gene end by 1 base; junction bases not matched to a gene: 2. Germline V gene data show CDR1 as LNHDA and CDR2 as SQIVND (reference sequence). CDR3 bases: TGTGCCAGTACGGACAGGGGATCTGGGGCCAACGTCCTGACTTTC. It codes for CASTDRGSGANVLTF.

V usage is TRBV7-9 and J usage is TRBJ1-1; no definite D call. Between the trimmed V and J ends, which lost 2 bases and 3 bases, there was a span of 10 bases. The CDR3 extends over 14 amino acids. Germline loops: CDR1 SEHNR, CDR2 FQNEAQ (reference sequence). In nucleotides, the CDR3 is TGTGCCAGCAGCTTAAGGCAGGTGGACACTGAAGCTTTCTTT. Its translation: CASSLRQVDTEAFF.

J is TRBJ1-4 and V is TRBV5-1, with TRBD1 matching over 9 bases. CDR3 size: 16 residues. J lost 8 bases, V lost 4 bases, and 12 bases had no gene match. Germline loops: CDR1 SGHRS, CDR2 YFSETQ. CDR3 loop: CASSRRAAGQGEKLFF. CDR3 in DNA: TGCGCCAGCAGCCGGCGGGCGGCGGGACAGGGCGAAAAACTGTTTTTT.

The chain recombines TRBV4-2 with TRBJ1-1, with 7 bases that match TRBD1. CDR1 is LGHNA, CDR2 YNFKEQ, per germline. V lost 2 bases to trimming and J lost 3 bases; unmatched junction nucleotides: 12. There are 17 residues in the CDR3. CDR3 amino acids: CASSQYRGPIDDTEAFF. The CDR3, as DNA: TGTGCCAGCAGCCAATACAGGGGCCCCATAGACGACACTGAAGCTTTCTTT.

The rearrangement links TRBV2 to TRBJ1-1; D not resolved. The CDR3 extends over 13 amino acids. The germline V and J ends were trimmed by 10 bases and 0 bases, with 12 bases remaining between them. The germline V gene has CDR1 SNHLY and CDR2 FYNNEI. The CDR3 loop reads CAIYREMNTEAFF. In nucleotides, the CDR3 is TGTGCCATATACAGAGAGATGAACACTGAAGCTTTCTTT.

This chain's CDR3 is CASSQRSSGLRDEQFF. CDR3 DNA: TGTGCCAGCAGCCAAAGAAGTAGCGGACTTCGGGATGAGCAGTTCTTC. This chain uses TRBV11-1 with TRBJ2-1; D possibly corresponds to TRBD2 (6 bases). Trimming removed 5 bases at V and 8 bases at J, with 22 bases between. Germline assignment: CDR1 SGHAT and CDR2 FQDESV (reference sequence). The CDR3 has 16 residues.

This chain connects TRBV5-1 to TRBJ2-6; weak D call: TRBD2 (7 bases). V was clipped by 0 bases and J by 1 base, with 14 bases between them. This CDR3 has 18 amino acids. Per germline, CDR1 SGHRS and CDR2 YFSETQ. The CDR3 loop reads CASSLEPGGRSGANVLTF. As DNA, the CDR3 is TGCGCCAGCAGCTTGGAGCCGGGGGGCAGGTCTGGGGCCAACGTCCTGACTTTC.

The V gene is TRBV5-1, the J gene TRBJ1-1, with D hard to call. With 4 bases removed from V and 1 base from J, the gap between germline ends came to 11 bases. The CDR3 spans 14 residues. Looked up from germline, CDR1 is SGHRS and CDR2 is YFSETQ. The CDR3 nucleotides are TGCGCCAGCAGCCTAGGAGTCACGAACACTGAAGCTTTCTTT. Its translation is CASSLGVTNTEAFF.

V is TRBV11-2 and J is TRBJ1-6; D possibly corresponds to TRBD1 (6 bases). The germline gives CDR1 SGHAT, CDR2 FQNNGV. CDR3 length: 16 amino acids. V gave up 3 bases and J gave up 8 bases, with 17 bases separating them. The CDR3, as DNA: TGTGCCAGCAGCTTTAACAGGGTGGTCGGGGATTCACCCCTCCACTTT. This translates into CASSFNRVVGDSPLHF. Filled out from reference TRBV11-2 and TRBJ1-6, the complete variable domain reads EAGVAQSPRYKIIEKRQSVAFWCNPISGHATLYWYQQILGQGPKLLIQFQNNGVVDDSQLPKDRFSAERLKGVDSTLKIQPAKLEDSAVYLCASSFNRVVGDSPLHFGNGTRLTVT.

The V gene is TRBV4-1, the J gene TRBJ1-4; no reliable D call. With 0 bases removed from V and 12 bases from J, the gap between germline ends came to 8 bases. This CDR3 has 12 amino acids. CDR1 and CDR2 from the germline V gene are MGHRA and YSYEKL. In DNA form, the CDR3 reads TGCGCCAGCAGCCAAGAGGAGGGCGAACTGTTTTTT. Amino acids: CASSQEEGELFF.

The chain uses TRBV5-1 and TRBJ2-7, with D possibly TRBD2 on 6 matching bases. This CDR3 is built from 17 residues. V lost 7 bases, J lost 4 bases, and 27 bases lay in between. Germline CDR1 reads SGHRS; CDR2 reads YFSETQ. CDR3 sequence: CASYDGRKGDILYEQYF. The CDR3 DNA follows: TGCGCCAGCTACGACGGGAGAAAGGGAGACATTTTATACGAGCAGTACTTC. Full variable domain (remainder filled in from reference TRBV5-1 and TRBJ2-7): KAGVTQTPRYLIKTRGQQVTLSCSPISGHRSVSWYQQTPGQGLQFLFEYFSETQRNKGNFPGRFSGRQFSNSRSEMNVSTLELGDSALYLCASYDGRKGDILYEQYFGPGTRLTVT.